Listed below are T cell receptor beta chains from one sample, sequenced in a study of beta chain features in type 1 diabetes. Sequencing was performed with immunoSEQ multiplex PCR; in TCRdb, only in-frame clones are kept and a portion is missing. The sample consists of roughly 250,000 clones, about 71% of them appearing once. The sample consisted of naive CD4+ T cells from blood. The receptors here all came from a man aged 25-45 years in good health. The CDR3 runs from the conserved cysteine through the conserved F or W. The D gene is left open where the match is weak. Clone size, where shown, is once, few, many, or a class for clones that have expanded.

cdr3_aa,cdr3_nt,d_call,j_call,v_call,clone_size
CASSVGPPVGEQYF,TGTGCCAGCAGCGTAGGGCCACCTGTGGGCGAGCAGTACTTC,.,TRBJ2-7,TRBV9,.
CAWSSSTGELFF,TGTGCCTGGAGTTCTTCGACCGGGGAGCTGTTTTTT,.,TRBJ2-2,TRBV30,few
CASSLTGGGYGYTF,TGTGCCAGCAGCCTCACAGGGGGCGGCTATGGCTACACCTTC,TRBD1,TRBJ1-2,TRBV25-1,.
CAWSVPNFRDRGTEAFF,TGTGCCTGGAGCGTACCCAACTTCCGGGACAGGGGCACTGAAGCTTTCTTT,TRBD1,TRBJ1-1,TRBV30,.
CAWSARRYSNQPQHF,TGTGCCTGGAGTGCCAGACGGTATAGCAATCAGCCCCAGCATTTT,.,TRBJ1-5,TRBV30,few
CASSTADTQYF,TGTGCCAGCAGCACTGCAGATACGCAGTATTTT,.,TRBJ2-3,TRBV9,.
CAISESEGAETQYF,TGTGCCATCAGTGAGTCGGAGGGCGCAGAGACCCAGTACTTC,.,TRBJ2-5,TRBV10-3,.
CASSPPGSGSYEQYF,TGTGCCAGCTCACCACCGGGAAGCGGGAGCTACGAGCAGTACTTC,TRBD2,TRBJ2-7,TRBV18,.
CASSAFYNEQFF,TGTGCCAGCAGCGCCTTTTACAATGAGCAGTTCTTC,.,TRBJ2-1,TRBV7-9,.
CASRRAGGETYNEQFF,TGTGCCAGCAGAAGGGCAGGCGGGGAAACCTACAATGAGCAGTTCTTC,.,TRBJ2-1,TRBV13,.
CASTPSGTRAYNEQFF,TGTGCCAGCACCCCCTCGGGGACTAGGGCATACAATGAGCAGTTCTTC,TRBD2,TRBJ2-1,TRBV7-2,.
CSAVPDPAIREQFF,TGCAGCGCCGTCCCGGACCCGGCTATTCGGGAGCAGTTCTTC,.,TRBJ2-1,TRBV29-1,few
CAWSTSASYEQYF,TGTGCCTGGAGTACTTCGGCTTCCTACGAGCAGTACTTC,.,TRBJ2-7,TRBV30,.
CAWSSSNEQFF,TGTGCCTGGAGTTCTTCCAATGAGCAGTTCTTC,.,TRBJ2-1,TRBV30,.
CASSVTNSGANVLTF,TGTGCCAGCAGCGTCACAAACTCTGGGGCCAACGTCCTGACTTTC,.,TRBJ2-6,TRBV9,few
CSVRGAYNEQFF,TGCAGCGTTCGGGGGGCCTACAATGAGCAGTTCTTC,TRBD2,TRBJ2-1,TRBV29-1,.
CASSDRGVAETQYF,TGTGCCAGCAGCGATAGGGGGGTAGCGGAGACCCAGTACTTC,.,TRBJ2-5,TRBV7-2,.
CASSLDGVEQYF,TGTGCCAGCAGCTTGGACGGAGTCGAGCAGTACTTC,.,TRBJ2-7,TRBV5-4,.